These 5 T cell receptor beta chains share one sample of origin, sequenced in a study of immune characteristics of hereditary and idiopathic chronic pancreatitis. The pancreas tissue came from patients undergoing total pancreatectomy with islet autotransplantation. TCRdb keeps only in-frame clones here, not all; method: immunoSEQ multiplex PCR. The sample yields 750 to 1,000 clones, around 66% seen once. The sequencing input was pancreas tissue with idiopathic chronic pancreatitis. These receptors were collected from a human donor with chronic pancreatitis.

V gene TRBV5-1 combines with J gene TRBJ2-7, with D possibly TRBD2 on 6 matching bases. The CDR3 is 16 amino acids. Germline assignment: CDR1 SGHRS and CDR2 YFSETQ. V dropped 0 bases and J dropped 0 bases, with 13 bases sitting between them. The CDR3 DNA reads as TGCGCCAGCAGCTTGGCGGCGGGACCGAGCTCCTACGAGCAGTACTTC. This codes for CASSLAAGPSSYEQYF.

The rearrangement links TRBV6-2 or TRBV6-3 to TRBJ2-7, with 7 bases fitting TRBD2. The V gene end was trimmed by 5 bases and the J gene end by 6 bases; junction bases not matched to a gene: 13. The CDR3 has 15 residues. The germline V gene has CDR1 MNHEY and CDR2 SVGEGT. As DNA, the CDR3 is TGTGCCAGCAGTATTTGGGCGGGGGTCCCCCGCGAGCAGTACTTC. Protein product: CASSIWAGVPREQYF.

J is TRBJ2-2 and V is TRBV15; D gene uncertain. There are 14 residues in the CDR3. The V and J ends lost 0 bases and 4 bases respectively, with 6 bases between them. The V gene's germline CDR1 is LNHNV and CDR2 YYDKDF (reference sequence). The CDR3 protein is CATSRDLVTGELFF. DNA for the CDR3: TGTGCCACCAGCAGAGATTTGGTCACCGGGGAGCTGTTTTTT.

The chain is built from TRBV5-1 and TRBJ2-3; maybe TRBD1 (5 bases). The CDR3 extends over 14 amino acids. V lost 3 bases to trimming and J lost 6 bases, with 14 bases between them. Germline V gives CDR1 SGHRS, CDR2 YFSETQ. CDR3 sequence: CASSSGPGPDTQYF. The CDR3 DNA reads TGCGCCAGCAGCTCCGGGCCAGGGCCGGATACGCAGTATTTT.

CDR3 sequence (DNA): TGTGCCAGCAGTTTTTTAGCGGGACGGCGGGTGTACAATGAGCAGTTCTTC. It encodes CASSFLAGRRVYNEQFF. The chain has TRBV27 and TRBJ2-1; 8 bases fit TRBD2. Germline V CDR1 and CDR2: MNHEY, SMNVEV (reference sequence). The V gene end was trimmed by 3 bases and the J gene end by 4 bases; junction bases not matched to a gene: 11. The CDR3 contains 17 residues.